This T cell receptor (beta chain) stems from a study of blood T cell repertoires in COVID-19. Authors' methods: Using reference gene primer amplification, nucleated cell counts were estimated. Measured with immunoSEQ multiplex PCR; TCRdb has only the in-frame clones, and not every one. Clone size and the V and J calls come from that table; the DNA yielded D and trimming. The table lists a few hundred thousand clones, around 85% of them singletons. The study counted Cohort 3 donors as recovered given two negative PCRs, clearance, or symptom resolution. V was pared by 2 bases and J by 9 bases, with 10 bases of the junction left unmatched. This CDR3 region has 15 residues. Germline V gene lookup returns CDR1 MDHEN and CDR2 SYDVKM.

The chain combines TRBV28 with TRBJ1-5; 7 positions agree with TRBD1. The sample comprised PBMCs or T cells enriched from blood (not recorded which). This clonotype originated in a woman aged 50 to 60 who had recovered from COVID-19. The CDR3 region is CASSLPRRGRRPQHF. The CDR3, as DNA: TGTGCCAGCAGTTTACCCCGCAGGGGGAGGCGGCCCCAGCATTTT.